The source of this TCR beta chain is a study of CD8 T cells in Susac syndrome. The RNA, about 0.5 to 1 ug, was put through reverse transcription using random hexamers. The method of amplification for TCR beta CDR3 was immunoSEQ multiplex PCR, covering 54 Vbeta and 13 Jbeta. TCRdb reanalysed the immunoSEQ multiplex PCR reads using MiXCR and keeps one entry per CDR3 protein. The profile covers 200,000 to 250,000 distinct CDR3 sequences, with more than 85% appearing a single time and about 0.12% taken by the ten largest. High-throughput TCR beta sequencing covered peripheral CD8+ and CD4+ T cells. Treatment-naive patients with stable or active relapsing-remitting disease served as multiple sclerosis controls. This clonotype appeared a few times. The TCR comes from a human donor with multiple sclerosis. Sequenced material: CD8+ T cells from PBMCs.

CDR3 sequence (DNA): TGTGCCAGCTCTGGGGGGGACGCCGCTTACAATGAGCAGTTCTTC. It yields the protein CASSGGDAAYNEQFF. V gene TRBV9 combines with J gene TRBJ2-1, with 7 positions matching TRBD2. The CDR3 extends over 15 amino acids. In germline, CDR1 is SGDLS, CDR2 YYNGEE. V was pared by 7 bases and J by 4 bases, with 11 bases of the junction left unmatched.